This is a list of T cell receptor beta chains from one sample in a study of identical twins. TCRdb re-derived calls from the 5' RACE reads in MiXCR, one entry per CDR3 protein. The sample consists of some 730,000 distinct CDR3 sequences, about 20% of them appearing once. The same sample was also studied in work on T cells expressing NK-cell markers.

The specimen sequenced was PBMCs. All receptors come from a woman younger than 30 in good health. CDR3s include the opening cysteine and the closing phenylalanine or tryptophan. The D gene is left open where the match is weak. A clone size is listed for some rows: how often the clone was seen (once, few, many), or a class if it is expanded.

D gene	V gene	clone size	J gene	CDR3 DNA	CDR3 protein
.	TRBV10-3	.	TRBJ2-1	TGTGCCATCAGTGAGCAGGACTCCTCCTACAATGAGCAGTTCTTC	CAISEQDSSYNEQFF
.	TRBV20-1	.	TRBJ2-7	TGCAGTGCTACCGGGGGGCAGGGGCACTACGAGCAGTACTTC	CSATGGQGHYEQYF
.	TRBV5-1	.	TRBJ1-5	TGCGCCAGCAGCTTGGTGGGGGGCCTCAATCAGCCCCAGCATTTT	CASSLVGGLNQPQHF
.	TRBV9	few	TRBJ2-6	TGTGCCAGCAGCGGTAGCGGTGCTGGGGCCAACGTCCTGACTTTC	CASSGSGAGANVLTF
TRBD1	TRBV5-5	few	TRBJ2-7	TGTGCCAGCAGCACGCGACAGGGGGTAGGAAACGAGCAGTACTTC	CASSTRQGVGNEQYF
.	TRBV28	.	TRBJ1-5	TGTGCCAGCAGTAGGAGAATCACCAGAACCAATCAGCCCCAGCATTTT	CASSRRITRTNQPQHF
.	TRBV19	.	TRBJ2-2	TGTGCCAGTCGAGGACAGTCAAACACCGGGGAGCTGTTTTTT	CASRGQSNTGELFF
.	TRBV12-3/TRBV12-4	few	TRBJ1-6	TGTGCCAGCAGTTTGAGCCAAGATAATTCACCCCTCCACTTT	CASSLSQDNSPLHF
.	TRBV12-3/TRBV12-4	.	TRBJ2-7	TGTGCCAGCAGTTCGCTCATCCCTCCCTACGAGCAGTACTTC	CASSSLIPPYEQYF
TRBD2	TRBV20-1	few	TRBJ2-2	TGCAGTGCTAGCGCTGGGACTAGCGGCACCGGGGAGCTGTTTTTT	CSASAGTSGTGELFF
.	TRBV25-1	few	TRBJ2-7	TGTGCCAGCGCAGACATCTACGAGCAGTACTTC	CASADIYEQYF
.	TRBV10-1	.	TRBJ2-3	TGCGCCACCTCACCTAGAAGGGGGGCCGAGGGTACGCAGTATTTT	CATSPRRGAEGTQYF
.	TRBV20-1	few	TRBJ2-3	TGCAGTGCTAGACAGGTCTTGGATACGCAGTATTTT	CSARQVLDTQYF
TRBD1	TRBV20-1	many	TRBJ1-2	TGCAGTGCGTTGGGACAGGGCAACTATGGCTACACCTTC	CSALGQGNYGYTF
.	TRBV5-1	.	TRBJ1-4	TGCGCCAGCAGCCGCGACAGGACTCGCGAAAAACTGTTTTTT	CASSRDRTREKLFF
.	TRBV7-2	.	TRBJ2-1	TGTGCCAGCAGCTCACGCCGACGACTGGACAATGAGCAGTTCTTC	CASSSRRRLDNEQFF
TRBD1	TRBV7-9	few	TRBJ1-3	TGTGCCAGCAGCTCAGGGGGCTTGGGAAACACCATATATTTT	CASSSGGLGNTIYF
.	TRBV10-2	.	TRBJ1-1	TGCGCCAGCAACGGGGCTCCCATGAACACTGAAGCTTTCTTT	CASNGAPMNTEAFF
TRBD2	TRBV3-1	.	TRBJ2-3	TGTGCCAGCAGCCCCAGGACTAGCGGAGGGGGAGATACGCAGTATTTT	CASSPRTSGGGDTQYF
.	TRBV10-1	.	TRBJ2-5	TGCGCCAGCTCCGATGCCAGGGGTGGGGAGACCCAGTACTTC	CASSDARGGETQYF
TRBD2	TRBV10-2	once	TRBJ2-7	TGCGCCAGCATCCGGAGCGGGGGCTCCTACGAGCAGTACTTC	CASIRSGGSYEQYF
.	TRBV7-2	.	TRBJ2-7	TGTGCCAGCAGCTCCGCGGGGCCCTACGAGCAGTACTTC	CASSSAGPYEQYF
.	TRBV12-3/TRBV12-4	few	TRBJ1-1	TGTGCCAGCACTGGACAGATGAACACTGAAGCTTTCTTT	CASTGQMNTEAFF
.	TRBV20-1	.	TRBJ1-1	TGCAGTGCCGTCGGGATTGAAGCTTTCTTT	CSAVGIEAFF
.	TRBV6-5	.	TRBJ1-1	TGTGCCAGCAGCTCACTCCCACAGGCAGAAGCTTTCTTT	CASSSLPQAEAFF
TRBD1	TRBV6-1	once	TRBJ2-7	TGTGCCGGGGGACAGGGGGACTACGAGCAGTACTTC	CAGGQGDYEQYF